The source of this TCR beta chain is a study of blood T cell repertoires in COVID-19. In the study overall: Acute and convalescent COVID-19 specimens originated in the United States, Italy and Spain. PBMCs, B-cell-depleted T cells, or T cells provided the cDNA or gDNA that made up the material.

Original handling: Estimated nucleated cell counts came from reference gene primer amplification. Here immunoSEQ multiplex PCR was the method, and the copy in TCRdb shows in-frame clones only, minus some. V and J calls and clone size come straight from that table; D and trimming were deduced from the DNA. The table records 95,000 to 110,000 clones, about 91% of them present only once. This clone occurred a few times. The germline V gene encodes CDR1 LNHNV and CDR2 YYDKDF (reference sequence). The CDR3 totals 16 residues. Trimming removed 8 bases from V and 4 bases from J; junction bases left unmatched: 15.

Sequencing used peripheral blood. This sequence was found in a human donor in a cohort sampled during active COVID-19. The chain links TRBV15 to TRBJ2-3; 7 bases fit TRBD2. CDR3 nucleotide sequence: TGTGCCACCTCCGGGGGGTCGGGGGTCTGGCCAGATACGCAGTATTTT. Translation: CATSGGSGVWPDTQYF.